The source of this T cell receptor (beta chain) is a study of neoadjuvant nivolumab and ipilimumab in lung cancer. Study in general: Patients got nivolumab 3 mg/kg on days 1, 15 and 29; combination added ipilimumab 1 mg/kg day 1.

TCRdb's table, derived via immunoSEQ multiplex PCR, lists solely in-frame clones and lacks some. Of about 38,000 clones in the sample, 85% to 90% are singletons; the top ten hold about 3.3%. Note on this clone: Its specificity is unknown.

Study results and caveats: TCR richness and clonality were higher in tumors than adjacent uninvolved lung. From pretherapy to surgery, tumor richness and clonality rose with dual therapy.

This CDR3 comprises 15 residues. V was shortened by 3 bases and J by 4 bases, with 15 bases between the two germline ends. In germline, CDR1 is KGHSH, CDR2 LQKENI. The specimen comprised peripheral blood, sampled before neoadjuvant nivolumab, alone or with ipilimumab. This chain links TRBV18 with TRBJ1-2; weak D call: TRBD1 (6 bases). The origin of this receptor is an adult with non-small cell lung cancer. In DNA form, the CDR3 reads TGTGCCAGCTCACCCGGGTCGGACAGCGGCTATGGCTACACCTTC. Protein: CASSPGSDSGYGYTF.